Below are 26 T cell receptor beta chains sequenced from a single sample in a study of Ad26.COV2.S vaccination and SARS-CoV-2 variants. Here immunoSEQ multiplex PCR was the method, and the copy in TCRdb shows in-frame clones only, minus some. Here the sample spans about 350,000 clones, 75% to 90% being singletons. The sample's treatment: some 20 received Ad26.COV2.S at low or high dose, single or two shots; roughly five received placebo; per-sample allocation not given. Sampling took place 63 days after the first vaccine or placebo injection. The sample in question was peripheral blood, obtained in a trial of Ad26.COV2.S vaccine versus placebo. These receptors were obtained from a person aged 18-65 years who received the Ad26.COV2.S COVID-19 vaccine or a placebo.

This rearrangement joins TRBV2 to TRBJ1-2; D ambiguous. V was pared by 1 base and J by 4 bases, with 13 bases between. The CDR3 is made up of 15 amino acids. Looked up from germline, CDR1 is SNHLY and CDR2 is FYNNEI. The CDR3 protein is CASSEDRPLLYGYTF. In DNA, the CDR3 is TGTGCCAGCAGTGAAGATAGGCCACTCCTCTATGGCTACACCTTC.

This chain uses TRBV7-8 with TRBJ1-5; TRBD1 agrees at 8 bases. After removal of 5 bases from V and 7 bases from J, the junction contained 4 bases not matched to a gene. Germline V gene lookup returns CDR1 SGHVS and CDR2 FQNEAQ. This CDR3 spans 13 amino acids. CDR3 loop: CASSHDRGQPQHF. CDR3 DNA sequence: TGTGCCAGCAGCCACGACAGGGGCCAGCCCCAGCATTTT.

The chain is built from TRBV5-4 and TRBJ2-3, with 11 bases matching TRBD2. V lost 1 base to trimming and J lost 1 base; unmatched junction nucleotides: 11. Germline-derived CDR1 and CDR2 are SGHNT and YYREEE (reference sequence). The CDR3 has 19 amino acids. In nucleotides, the CDR3 is TGTGCCAGCAGCTTGTGGGGTTGGGGACTAGCGGAACGCACAGATACGCAGTATTTT. Its protein is CASSLWGWGLAERTDTQYF.

The chain has TRBV27 and TRBJ2-1; 7 nucleotides align to TRBD2. Losses at the gene ends were 2 bases for V and 9 bases for J; bases not matched to a gene: 4. The CDR3 is 13 residues long. CDR1 and CDR2 from the germline V gene are MNHEY and SMNVEV (reference sequence). CDR3 residues: CASSLVAGFEQFF. The CDR3 DNA is TGTGCCAGCAGTTTAGTAGCGGGTTTTGAGCAGTTCTTC.

This clone appeared a few times. V is TRBV5-1 and J is TRBJ2-2; 7 nucleotides line up with TRBD1. The CDR3 is 14 amino acids. V was pared by 4 bases and J by 6 bases, with 6 bases of the junction left unmatched. Germline loops: CDR1 SGHRS, CDR2 YFSETQ. The CDR3 nucleotides read TGCGCCAGCAGCACGAGACAGGGAGCCGGGGAGCTGTTTTTT. This translates into CASSTRQGAGELFF. Looking up the rest from reference TRBV5-1 and TRBJ2-2 gives the full variable domain: KAGVTQTPRYLIKTRGQQVTLSCSPISGHRSVSWYQQTPGQGLQFLFEYFSETQRNKGNFPGRFSGRQFSNSRSEMNVSTLELGDSALYLCASSTRQGAGELFFGEGSRLTVL.

The chain couples TRBV4-2 to TRBJ2-2; D gene unclear. Trimming removed 0 bases at V and 7 bases at J, with 18 bases between. Germline V gene lookup returns CDR1 LGHNA and CDR2 YNFKEQ. The CDR3 extends over 17 amino acids. The DNA of the CDR3 is TGTGCCAGCAGCCAAGATTGGTATGTCTACCCCGGCGGGGAGCTGTTTTTT. It specifies CASSQDWYVYPGGELFF.

The J gene is TRBJ1-5, the V gene TRBV27; no clear D gene. V was cut by 5 bases and J by 0 bases, with 17 bases left in between. The CDR3 sequence is 17 residues long. Germline assignment: CDR1 MNHEY and CDR2 SMNVEV (reference sequence). CDR3 in DNA: TGTGCCAGCAGTCCCTCAGCTGGGGATAATAGCAATCAGCCCCAGCATTTT. Amino acid sequence: CASSPSAGDNSNQPQHF.

The chain links TRBV6-1 to TRBJ2-7; 8 bases match TRBD1. The J segment lost 4 bases and the V segment lost 1 base, leaving 6 bases of the junction unmatched. Germline CDR1 and CDR2: MNHNS and SASEGT. The CDR3 contains 15 residues. The chain's CDR3 is CASSEDDRGPYEQYF. The DNA of the CDR3 is TGTGCCAGCAGTGAAGATGACAGGGGCCCGTACGAGCAGTACTTC.

The chain joins TRBV3-1 (or the pseudogene TRBV3-2) to TRBJ2-3; TRBD1 might be the D (5 bases). CDR1 and CDR2 from the germline V gene are LGHDT and YNNKEL (reference sequence). V was shortened by 0 bases and J by 3 bases, with 13 bases between the two germline ends. The CDR3 length is 16 residues. The CDR3 sequence is CASSQDLGARTDTQYF. The CDR3 nucleotides are TGTGCCAGCAGCCAAGATCTTGGGGCGCGGACAGATACGCAGTATTTT.

This chain uses TRBV24-1 with TRBJ1-6; D unclear. The CDR3 contains 12 residues. V shed 9 bases and J shed 8 bases, with 10 bases lying between them. Germline assignment: CDR1 KGHDR and CDR2 SFDVKD. As DNA, the CDR3 is TGTGCCACCGGGCCGCCTGATTCACCCCTCCACTTT. Its protein product is CATGPPDSPLHF.

The J gene is TRBJ1-1, the V gene TRBV9, with TRBD1 matching over 12 bases. The CDR3 totals 15 residues. The germline gives CDR1 SGDLS, CDR2 YYNGEE. V shed 2 bases and J 6 bases; nucleotides not matched to a gene: 5. CDR3 nucleotides: TGTGCCAGCAGCGTGGGGGGACAGGGGGCTGCTGAAGCTTTCTTT. Its protein is CASSVGGQGAAEAFF.

V is TRBV5-1 and J is TRBJ1-1, with a tentative D call TRBD1 (6 bases). CDR3 length equals 15 residues. Between the trimmed V and J ends, which lost 4 bases and 0 bases, there was a span of 13 bases. Germline-derived CDR1 and CDR2 are SGHRS and YFSETQ. The DNA for the CDR3 is TGCGCCAGCAGCGATTACAGGGTAATGAACACTGAAGCTTTCTTT. Protein: CASSDYRVMNTEAFF.

The rearrangement links TRBV19 to TRBJ2-1; TRBD1 aligns across 10 bases. Trimming cost V 9 bases and J 0 bases; bases outside gene matches: 2. CDR3 length equals 14 residues. Germline V CDR1 and CDR2: LNHDA, SQIVND (reference sequence). The CDR3 loop is CASRTGGSYNEQFF. Written as DNA, the CDR3 is TGTGCCAGCCGGACAGGGGGCTCCTACAATGAGCAGTTCTTC.

The chain links TRBV4-3 to TRBJ1-5; D is uncertain. Between the trimmed V and J ends, which lost 0 bases and 4 bases, there was a span of 10 bases. The length of the CDR3 is 15 residues. The germline V gene has CDR1 LGHNA and CDR2 YSLEER. CDR3 in DNA: TGCGCCAGCAGCCAAGATCTTACGGGGAATCAGCCCCAGCATTTT. Translating it yields CASSQDLTGNQPQHF.

The chain uses TRBV6-2 or TRBV6-3 and TRBJ2-7; D is undetermined. V was clipped by 2 bases and J by 5 bases, with 13 bases between them. The CDR3 is 14 residues long. Per germline, CDR1 MNHEY and CDR2 SVGEGT. This chain's CDR3 is CASSYRRSGDEQYF. The CDR3 DNA sequence: TGTGCCAGCAGTTACAGAAGGTCGGGCGACGAGCAGTACTTC.

In its sample, this clone was seen many times. The V call is TRBV21-1, the J call TRBJ1-4; the table's D gene call, TRBD1, was not cross checked with the DNA. TRBV21-1 is marked as a pseudogene. The CDR3 consists of 14 residues. The CDR3 loop is CASSKGQPNEKLFF. The CDR3 nucleotides read TGTGCCAGCAGCAAAGGACAGCCAAATGAAAAACTGTTTTTT.

The chain carries TRBV6-1 and TRBJ2-3; 12 bases are shared with TRBD2. This CDR3 contains 15 residues. Germline V gene data show CDR1 as MNHNS and CDR2 as SASEGT. V lost 3 bases to trimming and J lost 4 bases; unmatched junction nucleotides: 2. The CDR3: CASSETSGSSDTQYF. The CDR3 nucleotides read TGTGCCAGCAGTGAGACTAGCGGGAGCTCAGATACGCAGTATTTT.

V usage is TRBV5-6 and J usage is TRBJ2-3, with D possibly being TRBD2 (5 bases). CDR3 length: 15 amino acids. The V gene lost 0 bases and the J gene lost 8 bases, with 16 bases spanning the gap. Germline CDR1 is SGHDT and CDR2 is YYEEEE. CDR3 in DNA: TGTGCCAGCAGCTTGGGAGAGACTACTCCAGGTACGCAGTATTTT. Translating gives CASSLGETTPGTQYF.

This chain joins TRBV10-3 and TRBJ2-7, with 8 bases fitting TRBD2. The CDR3 consists of 13 residues. Germline CDR1 is ENHRY and CDR2 is SYGVKD. The J segment lost 0 bases and the V segment lost 8 bases, leaving 3 bases of the junction unmatched. The CDR3 loop is CAIGSGVSYEQYF. The CDR3 DNA reads TGTGCCATCGGTAGCGGGGTCTCCTACGAGCAGTACTTC.

In nucleotides, the CDR3 is TGTGCCAGCAGCCAAGGTCACTCCGGAACATATGGCTACACCTTC. Translation: CASSQGHSGTYGYTF. The chain recombines TRBV3-1 (or the pseudogene TRBV3-2) with TRBJ1-2; D not certain. Trimming shortened V by 1 base and J by 5 bases, and 14 bases separated the two germline ends. CDR1 and CDR2 from the germline V gene are LGHDT and YNNKEL (reference sequence). This CDR3 contains 15 residues.

This chain joins TRBV7-2 and TRBJ2-7; a possible D gene is TRBD2 (5 bases). CDR1 and CDR2 (germline): SGHTA, FQGNSA. This CDR3 comprises 13 residues. The ends were cut back, 2 bases at V and 7 bases at J, with 12 bases in the middle. CDR3 residues: CASSLYGVGEQYF. CDR3 sequence (DNA): TGTGCCAGCAGCTTATACGGGGTCGGAGAGCAGTACTTC.

The V call is TRBV13, the J call TRBJ2-3; the D call may be TRBD1 or TRBD2 (5 bases each). Germline CDR1 is PRHDT and CDR2 is FYEKMQ (reference sequence). The CDR3 covers 17 residues. V lost 1 base and J lost 3, with 17 bases in between. The chain's CDR3 is CASSLDHQGGFTDTQYF. The CDR3 nucleotides read TGTGCCAGCAGCTTAGATCACCAGGGCGGGTTTACAGATACGCAGTATTTT.

V and J are TRBV29-1 and TRBJ1-2, with D possibly TRBD1 on 5 matching bases. The V end was cut by 3 bases, the J end by 6 bases, with 14 bases between. Germline V gene lookup returns CDR1 SQVTM and CDR2 ANQGSEA. The length of the CDR3 is 13 residues. The CDR3 region has the DNA TGCAGCGTTGACACCCCGGGGGGGAATGGCTACACCTTC. Its protein is CSVDTPGGNGYTF.

The CDR3 bases are TGTGCCAGCAACCCGCCGGGTAGGGGGACTGAAGCTTTCTTT. This sequence encodes CASNPPGRGTEAFF. This chain uses TRBV7-2 with TRBJ1-1; D is possibly TRBD1 (6 bases). Trimming cost V 7 bases and J 5 bases, with 17 bases left between them. This CDR3 has 14 amino acids. CDR1 SGHTA and CDR2 FQGNSA come from the germline V gene.

The chain links TRBV5-4 to TRBJ2-1; 13 nucleotides line up with TRBD2. CDR1 and CDR2 (germline): SGHNT, YYREEE (reference sequence). The CDR3 runs 16 residues. Trimming cost V 4 bases and J 6 bases; bases outside gene matches: 7. In DNA, the CDR3 is TGTGCCAGCAGCCCCCGGGGACTAGCGGGGATCAATGAGCAGTTCTTC. Its protein product is CASSPRGLAGINEQFF.

This clone turned up a few times. The V and J genes are TRBV11-3 and TRBJ2-2; 7 positions agree with TRBD1. CDR3 length equals 14 residues. V shed 5 bases, J shed 4 bases, and the junction held 4 bases outside the gene matches. Germline V gene sequence: CDR1 SGHNT, CDR2 YENEEA. CDR3 residues: CASSGRQGTGELFF. The CDR3 DNA reads as TGTGCCAGCAGCGGCCGACAGGGCACCGGGGAGCTGTTTTTT.